This TCR beta chain comes out of a study of blood T cell repertoires in COVID-19 (TCRdb year 2020). With respect to the entire study: Collaborator samples came from the United States, Italy and Spain and covered acute and convalescent phases of COVID-19. The prospective study material was composed of cDNA or gDNA derived from T cells, B-cell-depleted T cells, or PBMCs. Subjects who had been exposed to COVID-19, were actively infected with it, or had recovered from it provided the deeply sampled blood TCRbeta repertoires that made up the dataset. A freely available public database, intended as a resource for researchers studying the immune response to SARS-CoV-2, is where the repertoires were released. Samples came from the ongoing ImmuneRACE study (first 160 participants) plus 1,254 subjects from 6 global collaborators. The sample metadata nearly always contained a de-identified subject ID, COVID-19 status, age in years and sex. Where available, HLA class I and class II types were obtained from metadata supplied by the sample provider rather than from assay-based typing. General conclusions and limits of the study: The quantity of clinical and demographic metadata differed by source and by participant and was supplied without curation.

The V and J ends are trimmed by 5 bases and 0 bases, leaving 7 bases between them. The germline V gene (reference sequence) gives CDR1 as LNHNV and CDR2 as YYDKDF. From cysteine to phenylalanine, the CDR3 is 13 amino acids long. The entry retains the CDR3 DNA only, 39 bases that are in frame from base 1. With regard to this clone: Its antigen specificity is not known. Base qualities are not recorded, but no much larger clone differs from it by a single base.

TCRbeta CDR3 regions were amplified from genomic DNA using the immunoSEQ Assay, a bias-controlled multiplex PCR. In the original analysis: The number of nucleated cells in each sample was estimated from the amplification of reference gene primers within the assay. Sequence reads were collapsed and filtered to measure the absolute abundance of every unique TCRbeta CDR3 rearrangement. Productive Simpson clonality was computed per sample as the square root of Simpson's diversity index over productive rearrangements. Here the immuneACCESS table is served through TCRdb, limited to in-frame sequences with V and J called. Missing clones are a known gap in these copies; in checked studies unresolved V genes cover under half, and the rest lacks a known reason. V and J calls and clone size are given by that table; D and trimming were obtained from the DNA. This sample comprises 250,000 or so clones, 70% to 90% of them detected only once. Jointly, the top ten make up over 1.5% of the sample.

Whole blood was collected in K2EDTA tubes by collaborating institutions according to the institutions' own protocols. For TCRbeta analysis, collaborator samples were shipped as frozen whole blood, as isolated PBMCs, or as DNA extracted from either sample type. Sequencing input: peripheral blood. This receptor chain uses TRBV15 and TRBJ1-2; the D gene cannot be named for sure. The sequence was collected from a man aged 30-40 years with active or convalescent COVID-19. The nucleotide sequence is given as TGTGCCACCAGCCCAGAAGCTAACTATGGCTACACCTTC. It specifies CATSPEANYGYTF.